Below, 2 T cell receptor beta chains from the same sample are listed, as sequenced in a study of blood T cell repertoires in COVID-19. TCRdb keeps only in-frame clones here, not all; method: immunoSEQ multiplex PCR. This sample has a few hundred thousand clones, with 80% to 90% found just once. The sample was PBMCs or T cells enriched from blood (not recorded which). The receptors shown here come from a woman between 40 and 55 years old with acute COVID-19.

Written as DNA, the CDR3 is TGTGCCAGTTCCCCCCTAGTGGTGGGCACAGATACGCAGTATTTT. This sequence encodes CASSPLVVGTDTQYF. This sequence joins TRBV7-3 and TRBJ2-3; D is unclear. Germline CDR1 SGHTA, CDR2 FQGTGA. This CDR3 region has 15 residues. V shed 9 bases and J shed 1 base, with 17 bases lying between them.

This clone was seen only once. J is TRBJ1-1 and V is TRBV7-8; D not resolved. Germline V gives CDR1 SGHVS, CDR2 FQNEAQ. Trimming left V 1 base short and J 3 bases short, with 18 bases between. The CDR3 is 17 residues long. The CDR3 sequence is CASSLDSGSGSYTEAFF. The CDR3 nucleotides are TGTGCCAGCAGCTTAGACTCGGGGAGTGGGTCGTACACTGAAGCTTTCTTT.